The clone carrying this T cell receptor (beta chain) has more than one count but fewer than ten. As every portion of the isolated RNA was reverse transcribed, the sequencing read expressed TCRB transcripts. Only in-frame clones appear in the TCRdb table, and some are missing; sequencing was by immunoSEQ multiplex PCR. Here the sample spans roughly 140,000 clones, around 10% being singletons. This sample stems from a study of beta chain features in type 1 diabetes. Germline V gene sequence: CDR1 MNHNY, CDR2 SVGAGI (reference sequence). The CDR3 is 14 amino acids. The ends were cut back, 6 bases at V and 7 bases at J, with 18 bases in the middle.

Sequencing was carried out using central memory CD4+ T cells from blood. This sequence originates from a young man in good health. The chain links TRBV6-6 to TRBJ2-5; TRBD2 might be the D (6 bases). The CDR3 region is CASRNFGGSGTQYF. CDR3 sequence (DNA): TGTGCCAGCAGAAATTTTGGGGGGTCGGGGACCCAGTACTTC.